This TCR beta chain is from a study of a mutant IDH1 vaccine in newly diagnosed glioma. At the level of the study: Patients had eight vaccinations, in weeks 1, 3, 5, 7, 11, 15, 19 and 23.

V gave up 3 bases and J gave up 10 bases, with 23 bases separating them. The CDR3 is 16 amino acids. Germline lookup yields CDR1 SGDLS and CDR2 YYNGEE. Comments on this clone: Antigen: not known.

Study-wide points: Of all patients, nearly 95% showed vaccine-induced immune responses.

The sample's time point: week 11, during vaccination. The study gave 300 ug of mutant IDH1 20-mer peptide per vaccine dose, with topical imiquimod. The table came from immunoSEQ multiplex PCR; TCRdb's copy has only in-frame clones and leaves some out. This sample carries around 31,000 clones, just under 80% of them seen once, and the ten largest clones take around 24%. This chain links TRBV9 with TRBJ1-5, with TRBD1 as a possible D gene (6 bases). The clonotype originates from a young man with glioma. Sequencing used PBMCs, obtained from a glioma patient whose treatment included an IDH1 peptide vaccine. The CDR3 sequence is CASSETDGRGSEPQHF. The CDR3 DNA is TGTGCCAGCAGCGAAACAGACGGGAGGGGGTCCGAACCCCAGCATTTT.